This entry lists 25 T cell receptor beta chains sequenced from one sample in a study of T cells in Graves' hyperthyroidism and ophthalmopathy. Using RNA transcripts as the source, TCR beta CDR3 regions were amplified. HTBI primers drove first-round RT-PCR of the TCR CDR3. MiXCR was run by TCRdb on the multiplex PCR reads, yielding one entry per CDR3 protein. The table includes approximately 600,000 distinct CDR3 sequences, less than 25% detected once. The sequenced sample was blood. These TCRs come from a man in his thirties or forties with Graves' ophthalmopathy.

This clonotype was counted only a few times. This chain's CDR3 is CASSPDSLVTNEQFF. The CDR3 nucleotides read TGCGCCAGCAGCCCAGACAGCCTTGTGACCAATGAGCAGTTCTTC. The V gene is TRBV4-3, the J gene TRBJ2-1; weak D call: TRBD1 (5 bases). CDR1 is LGHNA, CDR2 YSLEER, per germline. V lost 4 bases and J lost 6, with 16 bases in between. The length of the CDR3 is 15 residues.

CDR3 amino acids: CAWSLSSGAGTQYF. The CDR3 DNA is TGTGCCTGGAGTCTCTCAAGCGGAGCAGGGACCCAGTACTTC. The chain uses TRBV30 and TRBJ2-5; D is possibly TRBD2 (5 bases). Germline lookup yields CDR1 GTSNPN and CDR2 SVGIG (reference sequence). CDR3 size: 14 residues. Trimming shortened V by 2 bases and J by 7 bases, and 17 bases separated the two germline ends.

This clonotype was detected only a few times. V usage is TRBV20-1 and J usage is TRBJ2-4; a weak D match, TRBD1 (5 bases). There are 11 residues in the CDR3. CDR1 DFQATT and CDR2 SNEGSKA come from the germline V gene (reference sequence). Trimming removed 5 bases from V and 8 bases from J, with 10 bases in between. The CDR3 spells CSADRGDIQYF. The CDR3 DNA sequence: TGCAGTGCTGACAGAGGAGACATTCAGTACTTC.

This clonotype was recorded a few times. This chain uses TRBV20-1 with TRBJ1-2; D unclear. The CDR3 contains 15 residues. V was clipped by 0 bases and J by 4 bases, with 15 bases between them. The germline CDR1 and CDR2 sequences are DFQATT and SNEGSKA (reference sequence). The DNA of the CDR3 is TGCAGTGCTAGAGATCCCGGCATGAGCTCCTATGGCTACACCTTC. Translating it yields CSARDPGMSSYGYTF.

The chain links TRBV19 to TRBJ2-2; D not certain. CDR3 length: 12 amino acids. Trimming removed 9 bases from V and 4 bases from J, with 9 bases in between. Looked up from germline, CDR1 is LNHDA and CDR2 is SQIVND (reference sequence). The CDR3 sequence is CASKRTTGELFF. Written as DNA, the CDR3 is TGTGCCAGCAAGAGAACCACCGGGGAGCTGTTTTTT.

This clonotype was found many times. V usage is TRBV10-3 and J usage is TRBJ2-7, with 12 bases that match TRBD2. CDR3 length: 15 residues. CDR1 ENHRY and CDR2 SYGVKD come from the germline V gene. J gave up 2 bases and V 3 bases, and 2 bases lay outside the gene matches. As DNA, the CDR3 is TGTGCCATCAGTGATTCTAGCGGGAGGGCCTACGAGCAGTACTTC. This codes for CAISDSSGRAYEQYF.

This clonotype was counted ten times or more. The CDR3 here is CASSQSTGKGGETQYF. In DNA form, the CDR3 reads TGTGCCAGCAGCCAATCGACGGGGAAGGGAGGAGAGACCCAGTACTTC. The chain combines TRBV14 with TRBJ2-5, with D possibly matching TRBD2 (6 bases). V was pared by 2 bases and J by 4 bases, with 17 bases between. The CDR3 totals 16 residues. Germline V gene lookup returns CDR1 SGHDN and CDR2 FVKESK.

This clonotype was observed a few times. The limits of the CDR3 on the DNA are not certain, so only TCRdb's listed CDR3 is given. The chain combines TRBV12-3 or TRBV12-4 with TRBJ1-2; the table gives TRBD1 as D, unverified against the DNA. The length of the CDR3 is 12 amino acids, counting both ends. The CDR3 region is CVSSFGEGGYTF.

Turning to this clonotype: Being one base from a much bigger clone, this may be a read error. The V and J genes are TRBV12-3 or TRBV12-4 and TRBJ2-7; D gene uncertain. This CDR3 region has 12 residues. In DNA form, the CDR3 reads TGTGCCAGCAGTTTTTCAGTTTACGGGCAGTACTTC. It yields the protein CASSFSVYGQYF.

This clonotype was counted a few times. V gene TRBV7-2 combines with J gene TRBJ2-3; 11 bases are shared with TRBD2. Trimming took 3 bases from V and 1 from J; bases not matched to a gene: 9. This CDR3 comprises 18 residues. Germline lookup yields CDR1 SGHTA and CDR2 FQGNSA. The CDR3 bases are TGTGCCAGCAGCTTGGGGACTAGCGGACTTTCCGGCACAGATACGCAGTATTTT. Its translation is CASSLGTSGLSGTDTQYF. Full variable domain (missing parts from reference TRBV7-2 and TRBJ2-3): GAGVSQSPSNKVTEKGKDVELRCDPISGHTALYWYRQSLGQGLEFLIYFQGNSAPDKSGLPSDRFSAERTGGSVSTLTIQRTQQEDSAVYLCASSLGTSGLSGTDTQYFGPGTRLTVL.

The chain employs TRBV11-2 and TRBJ1-2; D remains ambiguous. V was shortened by 1 base and J by 7 bases, with 7 bases between the two germline ends. Per germline, CDR1 SGHAT and CDR2 FQNNGV. The length of the CDR3 is 12 residues. In DNA form, the CDR3 reads TGTGCCAGCAGCTTAGCGGGGTTTGGCTACACCTTC. Translation: CASSLAGFGYTF. The entire variable domain, with the rest obtained from reference TRBV11-2 and TRBJ1-2, is as follows: EAGVAQSPRYKIIEKRQSVAFWCNPISGHATLYWYQQILGQGPKLLIQFQNNGVVDDSQLPKDRFSAERLKGVDSTLKIQPAKLEDSAVYLCASSLAGFGYTFGSGTRLTVV.

V is TRBV29-1 and J is TRBJ2-7; 12 bases map to TRBD2. CDR1 is SQVTM, CDR2 ANQGSEA, per germline. CDR3 length equals 13 residues. Unmatched junction bases numbered 5, after V lost 5 bases and J lost 6 bases. CDR3 residues: CSVRLAGVSEQYF. The CDR3 region has the DNA TGCAGCGTTCGACTAGCGGGAGTTAGCGAGCAGTACTTC.

The V call is TRBV4-1, the J call TRBJ2-2, with 11 bases fitting TRBD2. The trim removed 1 base at V and 1 base at J, leaving 8 bases unmatched. The CDR3 length is 19 residues. Germline V gene lookup returns CDR1 MGHRA and CDR2 YSYEKL. The CDR3 here is CASSQVQVGLAVNTGELFF. The DNA for the CDR3 is TGCGCCAGCAGCCAAGTTCAGGTGGGACTAGCGGTGAACACCGGGGAGCTGTTTTTT.

The chain is built from TRBV9 and TRBJ2-5, with 8 nucleotides matching TRBD2. Trimming at V came to 4 bases and at J to 5 bases, leaving 10 bases not matched to a gene. Germline CDR1 and CDR2: SGDLS and YYNGEE. CDR3 size: 15 residues. The CDR3: CASSSSQREIETQYF. The DNA of the CDR3 is TGTGCCAGCAGCTCTAGCCAGCGGGAGATCGAGACCCAGTACTTC. Together with reference TRBV9 and TRBJ2-5, the CDR3 gives the full variable domain: DSGVTQTPKHLITATGQRVTLRCSPRSGDLSVYWYQQSLDQGLQFLIQYYNGEERAKGNILERFSAQQFPDLHSELNLSSLELGDSALYFCASSSSQREIETQYFGPGTRLLVL.

This clonotype came up a few times. The rearrangement uses TRBV28 and TRBJ2-7; either TRBD1 or TRBD2 may supply D (5 bases each). In germline, CDR1 is MDHEN, CDR2 SYDVKM. Trimming took 4 bases from V and 6 from J, leaving 10 bases between them. This CDR3 comprises 12 residues. DNA for the CDR3: TGTGCCAGCAGTTATAATGGGGGCGAGCAGTACTTC. Protein: CASSYNGGEQYF.

J is TRBJ2-1 and V is TRBV19, with 7 bases fitting TRBD2. The CDR3 covers 15 residues. CDR1 and CDR2 (germline): LNHDA, SQIVND (reference sequence). The ends lost 7 bases at V and 7 bases at J; junction bases unmatched: 13. The CDR3 nucleotides read TGTGCCAGTACCCCCGAGCGGGACTACGATAATGAGCAGTTCTTC. Its protein is CASTPERDYDNEQFF. Variable domain in full (rest from reference TRBV19 and TRBJ2-1): DGGITQSPKYLFRKEGQNVTLSCEQNLNHDAMYWYRQDPGQGLRLIYYSQIVNDFQKGDIAEGYSVSREKKESFPLTVTSAQKNPTAFYLCASTPERDYDNEQFFGPGTRLTVL.

This clonotype has a handful of counts. J is TRBJ1-5 and V is TRBV7-8, with 7 nucleotides matching TRBD1. Germline V gives CDR1 SGHVS, CDR2 FQNEAQ. The CDR3 is made up of 16 amino acids. V dropped 5 bases and J dropped 0; count of bases not matched to a gene: 7. CDR3 sequence reads: CASSRYDRDSNQPQHF. DNA for the CDR3: TGTGCCAGCAGCCGTTACGACAGGGATAGCAATCAGCCCCAGCATTTT.

This clonotype came up many times. The chain links TRBV11-2 to TRBJ2-5; D may be TRBD1 (6 bases). The germline V gene encodes CDR1 SGHAT and CDR2 FQNNGV. There are 15 residues in the CDR3. The V end was cut by 3 bases, the J end by 2 bases, with 13 bases between. CDR3 sequence reads: CASSFTWTAQETQYF. For the CDR3, the DNA is TGTGCCAGCAGCTTCACCTGGACAGCACAAGAGACCCAGTACTTC.

The chain combines TRBV10-2 with TRBJ2-7; TRBD1 matches 7 bases. From germline, CDR1 is WSHSY and CDR2 SAAADI. The CDR3 is 13 amino acids. With V trimmed by 6 bases and J by 3 bases, 5 bases remained unmatched. CDR3 protein: CASRDRADYEQYF. CDR3 coding DNA: TGCGCCAGCAGAGACAGGGCGGACTACGAGCAGTACTTC.

This clonotype was counted ten times or more. The chain combines TRBV30 with TRBJ2-2, with D maybe TRBD2 (5 bases). Germline CDR1 GTSNPN, CDR2 SVGIG (reference sequence). Trimming left V 4 bases short and J 0 bases short, with 12 bases between. This CDR3 contains 15 residues. The CDR3 spells CAWTRETANTGELFF. The CDR3 DNA reads as TGTGCCTGGACAAGGGAGACGGCGAACACCGGGGAGCTGTTTTTT.

A few counts support this clonotype. The V gene is TRBV11-2, the J gene TRBJ2-1; 11 bases map to TRBD2. CDR1 is SGHAT, CDR2 FQNNGV, per germline. The V and J ends lost 4 bases and 3 bases, in that order; junction bases with no gene match: 8. The CDR3 runs to 17 residues. The CDR3 DNA follows: TGTGCCAGCAGCTCCGGGACTAGCGGTCCTTTCTACAATGAGCAGTTCTTC. Translating gives CASSSGTSGPFYNEQFF.

This clonotype was counted a few times. The chain recombines TRBV19 with TRBJ2-2, with 7 bases aligning to TRBD1. The V gene end was trimmed by 6 bases and the J gene end by 5 bases; junction bases not matched to a gene: 6. From germline, CDR1 is LNHDA and CDR2 SQIVND (reference sequence). This CDR3 spans 14 amino acids. CDR3 amino acids: CASSLDRETGELFF. The DNA of the CDR3 is TGTGCCAGTAGCTTAGACAGGGAGACCGGGGAGCTGTTTTTT.

V gene TRBV12-3 or TRBV12-4 combines with J gene TRBJ2-1; the match to TRBD1 covers 9 bases. The CDR3 is made up of 15 amino acids. After removal of 1 base from V and 6 bases from J, the junction contained 4 bases not matched to a gene. CDR3 DNA sequence: TGTGCCAGCAGTTTAGGGTGGGACAGGGTCAATGAGCAGTTCTTC. This sequence encodes CASSLGWDRVNEQFF.

This clonotype occurred a few times. This sequence joins TRBV7-9 and TRBJ1-4; D gene unclear. Germline V gene lookup returns CDR1 SEHNR and CDR2 FQNEAQ (reference sequence). V lost 5 bases, J lost 13 bases, and 23 bases lay in between. The CDR3 is made up of 15 amino acids. CDR3 sequence (DNA): TGTGCCAGCAGCGCTACAGAAGGCCTTCGAATGGGACTGTTTTTT. It yields the protein CASSATEGLRMGLFF.

This clonotype has a handful of counts. The rearrangement links TRBV12-3 or TRBV12-4 to TRBJ2-2; TRBD2 matches 9 bases. The CDR3 totals 16 residues. The J segment lost 6 bases and the V segment lost 2 bases, leaving 7 bases of the junction unmatched. The CDR3 region is CASSLFPAGGAGELFF. In DNA form, the CDR3 reads TGTGCCAGCAGTTTATTTCCAGCGGGGGGTGCCGGGGAGCTGTTTTTT.